A single sample is the source of the 30 T cell receptor beta chains below, sequenced in a study of cytomegalovirus exposure and HLA in healthy donors. The PCR made use of 60 Vbeta and 13 Jbeta primers. Profiling relied on immunoSEQ multiplex PCR, and the TCRdb table lists in-frame clones only, not all of them. The sample lists around 130,000 clones, around four fifths occurring once. The source material was PBMCs. The receptors originated from a boy aged 2-9 years in good health and CMV-seronegative.

The J gene is TRBJ2-1, the V gene TRBV10-3, with 9 bases matching TRBD1. CDR1 ENHRY and CDR2 SYGVKD come from the germline V gene. CDR3 length: 17 amino acids. V shed 0 bases, J shed 1 base, and the junction held 4 bases outside the gene matches. CDR3 residues: CAISESNRGLSYNEQFF. The CDR3 region has the DNA TGTGCCATCAGTGAGTCGAACAGGGGGCTATCCTACAATGAGCAGTTCTTC.

The chain is built from TRBV6-5 and TRBJ2-1; 11 nucleotides match TRBD2. Germline V lookup: CDR1 MNHEY, CDR2 SVGAGI. With V trimmed by 10 bases and J by 8 bases, 13 bases remained unmatched. The CDR3 length is 15 residues. Here the CDR3 reads CATWPGTSGYDEQFF. The CDR3 DNA follows: TGTGCCACCTGGCCCGGGACTAGCGGATACGATGAGCAGTTCTTC.

The V call is TRBV4-1, the J call TRBJ2-5; 7 bases agree with TRBD1. The CDR3 is 15 amino acids. Germline V gives CDR1 MGHRA, CDR2 YSYEKL. V shed 3 bases and J 3 bases; nucleotides not matched to a gene: 7. The DNA of the CDR3 is TGCGCCAGCAGCCAGGGGACAGAGAAAAAAGAGACCCAGTACTTC. As protein: CASSQGTEKKETQYF.

The chain links TRBV5-4 to TRBJ1-6; no definite D call. The CDR3 consists of 14 residues. Germline CDR1 reads SGHNT; CDR2 reads YYREEE (reference sequence). The V gene lost 4 bases and the J gene lost 9 bases, with 14 bases spanning the gap. This chain's CDR3 is CASSQDSLGSPLHF. DNA of the CDR3: TGTGCCAGCAGCCAGGACTCCTTAGGTTCACCCCTCCACTTT.

The chain uses TRBV7-2 and TRBJ1-5; the D gene is possibly TRBD1 (6 bases). V was cut by 1 base and J by 10 bases, with 11 bases left in between. The germline V gene has CDR1 SGHTA and CDR2 FQGNSA. This CDR3 is 13 amino acids long. CDR3 bases: TGTGCCAGCAGCTTAGAGGGGGGGGGACCCCAGCATTTT. It encodes CASSLEGGGPQHF. Drawing the rest from reference TRBV7-2 and TRBJ1-5, the complete variable domain is GAGVSQSPSNKVTEKGKDVELRCDPISGHTALYWYRQSLGQGLEFLIYFQGNSAPDKSGLPSDRFSAERTGGSVSTLTIQRTQQEDSAVYLCASSLEGGGPQHFGDGTRLSIL.

The chain is built from TRBV9 and TRBJ2-1, with 7 bases identical to TRBD1. Trimming took 0 bases from V and 2 from J; bases not matched to a gene: 5. This CDR3 has 16 amino acids. Germline V gives CDR1 SGDLS, CDR2 YYNGEE. The chain's CDR3 is CASSVVQGDTYNEQFF. CDR3 DNA sequence: TGTGCCAGCAGCGTAGTTCAGGGGGACACCTACAATGAGCAGTTCTTC.

The chain links TRBV5-4 to TRBJ1-5; 7 nucleotides align to TRBD1. V was clipped by 0 bases and J by 4 bases; unmatched bases: 4. Germline V gene lookup returns CDR1 SGHNT and CDR2 YYREEE (reference sequence). The CDR3 totals 15 residues. The CDR3 here is CASSLAGDSNQPQHF. The CDR3 DNA is TGTGCCAGCAGCTTGGCGGGGGACAGTAATCAGCCCCAGCATTTT.

V and J are TRBV4-2 and TRBJ1-5; TRBD1 aligns across 7 bases. The V and J ends lost 4 bases and 2 bases, in that order; junction bases with no gene match: 8. CDR1 LGHNA and CDR2 YNFKEQ come from the germline V gene. This CDR3 comprises 16 residues. The CDR3 DNA reads as TGTGCCAGCAGCCTTAAACACAGGGGAGGCAATCAGCCCCAGCATTTT. As protein: CASSLKHRGGNQPQHF.

The chain joins TRBV2 to TRBJ2-1; 12 bases map to TRBD2. V was clipped by 8 bases and J by 7 bases; unmatched bases: 9. The CDR3 consists of 15 residues. Germline CDR1 SNHLY, CDR2 FYNNEI. The CDR3 bases are TGTGCCAGCCAACGACTAGCGGGAGTCGTGAATGAGCAGTTCTTC. Translated: CASQRLAGVVNEQFF.

The chain recombines TRBV6-1 with TRBJ2-2, with TRBD2 as a possible D gene (7 bases). The V and J ends lost 0 bases and 1 base respectively, with 9 bases between them. The CDR3 consists of 16 residues. Germline V gives CDR1 MNHNS, CDR2 SASEGT. The CDR3 sequence: CASSEAGGVNTGELFF. The CDR3 nucleotides are TGTGCCAGCAGTGAAGCAGGGGGGGTGAACACCGGGGAGCTGTTTTTT.

The chain uses TRBV25-1 and TRBJ2-1, with 7 positions matching TRBD1. V was clipped by 0 bases and J by 4 bases; unmatched bases: 12. The CDR3 loop spans 18 amino acids. Germline V lookup: CDR1 MGHDK, CDR2 SYGVNS. The CDR3 DNA reads as TGTGCCAGCAGTGAATATACCCGCCCGGGACAGTCTTACAATGAGCAGTTCTTC. It encodes CASSEYTRPGQSYNEQFF.

This chain's CDR3 is CASWDRGNTEAFF. For the CDR3, the DNA is TGTGCCAGCTGGGACAGGGGAAACACTGAAGCTTTCTTT. J is TRBJ1-1 and V is TRBV6-1, with 10 bases aligning to TRBD1. V shed 8 bases and J 2 bases; nucleotides not matched to a gene: 2. CDR1 is MNHNS and CDR2 is SASEGT in the germline V gene. The CDR3 loop spans 13 amino acids.

The rearrangement links TRBV7-2 to TRBJ2-3; tentatively, D is TRBD2 (6 bases). V gave up 6 bases and J gave up 3 bases, with 16 bases separating them. Germline V gives CDR1 SGHTA, CDR2 FQGNSA. The CDR3 extends over 15 amino acids. The CDR3 here is CASSPSRLATDTQYF. The CDR3 DNA reads as TGTGCCAGCAGTCCAAGCCGCCTAGCGACAGATACGCAGTATTTT.

The genes are TRBV30 and TRBJ2-7; the match to TRBD1 covers 7 bases. V dropped 5 bases and J dropped 12; count of bases not matched to a gene: 7. Germline-derived CDR1 and CDR2 are GTSNPN and SVGIG (reference sequence). CDR3 length: 10 amino acids. In DNA form, the CDR3 reads TGTGCCTGGGGGGACAGTGTGTGGTACTTC. It codes for CAWGDSVWYF.

The chain joins TRBV5-6 to TRBJ2-6, with a weak D call TRBD2 (6 bases). The CDR3 is 19 residues long. Trimming left V 0 bases short and J 3 bases short, with 19 bases between. CDR1 and CDR2 (germline): SGHDT, YYEEEE. Written as DNA, the CDR3 is TGTGCCAGCAGCTTGGTCCTCTTGGAGGGGTTCGGTGGGGCCAACGTCCTGACTTTC. It specifies CASSLVLLEGFGGANVLTF. Using reference TRBV5-6 and TRBJ2-6 for the parts outside the CDR3, the full variable domain is DAGVTQSPTHLIKTRGQQVTLRCSPKSGHDTVSWYQQALGQGPQFIFQYYEEEERQRGNFPDRFSGHQFPNYSSELNVNALLLGDSALYLCASSLVLLEGFGGANVLTFGAGSRLTVL.

This rearrangement joins TRBV18 to TRBJ2-3; D unresolved. This CDR3 has 16 residues. V lost 2 bases to trimming and J lost 0 bases, with 12 bases between them. CDR1 and CDR2 from the germline V gene are KGHSH and LQKENI. The CDR3 coding sequence is TGTGCCAGCTCACCAAGTAGCCCGACTAGCACAGATACGCAGTATTTT. This encodes CASSPSSPTSTDTQYF.

The chain combines TRBV7-9 with TRBJ2-1; tentatively, D is TRBD1 (6 bases). The CDR3 is 14 amino acids. Germline V gene sequence: CDR1 SEHNR, CDR2 FQNEAQ (reference sequence). Between the trimmed V and J ends, which lost 9 bases and 4 bases, there was a span of 16 bases. The CDR3 reads CASRPGQLYNEQFF. The CDR3 nucleotides read TGTGCCAGTCGCCCCGGACAGCTATACAATGAGCAGTTCTTC.

This clone was observed a handful of times. The V and J genes are TRBV7-6 and TRBJ2-1, with D perhaps matching TRBD1 (6 bases). This CDR3 contains 16 residues. Trimming cost V 5 bases and J 7 bases, with 21 bases left between them. CDR1 and CDR2 (germline): SGHVS, FNYEAQ. CDR3 bases: TGTGCCAGCAGCACACCTGGACAGCTAAGGGGGAATGAGCAGTTCTTC. Translated: CASSTPGQLRGNEQFF.

The genes are TRBV18 and TRBJ1-2; 9 bases line up with TRBD1. V was pared by 3 bases and J by 3 bases, with 5 bases of the junction left unmatched. CDR3 length: 15 amino acids. In germline, CDR1 is KGHSH, CDR2 LQKENI. The CDR3 region is CASSPWDRDDYGYTF. The CDR3 region has the DNA TGTGCCAGCTCACCTTGGGACAGGGACGACTATGGCTACACCTTC. Complete variable domain (other parts from reference TRBV18 and TRBJ1-2): NAGVMQNPRHLVRRRGQEARLRCSPMKGHSHVYWYRQLPEEGLKFMVYLQKENIIDESGMPKERFSAEFPKEGPSILRIQQVVRGDSAAYFCASSPWDRDDYGYTFGSGTRLTVV.

V is TRBV7-8 and J is TRBJ2-7; 7 bases fit TRBD1. There are 15 residues in the CDR3. CDR1 is SGHVS, CDR2 FQNEAQ, per germline. After removal of 6 bases from V and 2 bases from J, the junction contained 10 bases not matched to a gene. CDR3 coding DNA: TGTGCCAGCAGAAAACACGCCGGGACAGCCTACGAGCAGTACGTC. Protein product: CASRKHAGTAYEQYV.

As for this clone: This sample includes further DNA sequences coding for the same CDR3. The chain uses TRBV27 and TRBJ2-4, with a tentative D call TRBD2 (6 bases). Trimming removed 6 bases at V and 5 bases at J, with 20 bases between. This CDR3 region has 16 residues. Germline CDR1 is MNHEY and CDR2 is SMNVEV (reference sequence). The CDR3 loop reads CASSPSRDSGQNIQYF. The CDR3 nucleotides read TGTGCCAGCAGCCCCAGCCGGGACTCCGGACAAAACATTCAGTACTTC.

V is TRBV6-4 and J is TRBJ2-3, with 12 bases matching TRBD2. The CDR3 is made up of 15 amino acids. Germline V gives CDR1 MRHNA, CDR2 SNTAGT. Trimming at V came to 7 bases and at J to 6 bases, leaving 8 bases not matched to a gene. The CDR3 here is CASTASGGASDTQYF. The CDR3 coding sequence is TGTGCCAGCACTGCTAGCGGGGGGGCCTCCGATACGCAGTATTTT.

The chain combines TRBV2 with TRBJ2-5, with TRBD2 identical over 8 bases. After removal of 5 bases from V and 4 bases from J, the junction contained 12 bases not matched to a gene. Germline CDR1 reads SNHLY; CDR2 reads FYNNEI. There are 16 residues in the CDR3. CDR3 sequence (DNA): TGTGCCAGCAGTAGTCAAAGCGGGGGTGGTGGAGAGACCCAGTACTTC. It yields the protein CASSSQSGGGGETQYF.

CDR3 nucleotides: TGTGCCAGCAGCGTAGACCTAGGTAGAGCTAACTATGGCTACACCTTC. This encodes CASSVDLGRANYGYTF. The V call is TRBV9, the J call TRBJ1-2; D gene uncertain. CDR1 is SGDLS, CDR2 YYNGEE, per germline. This CDR3 has 16 amino acids. Between the trimmed V and J ends, which lost 0 bases and 0 bases, there was a span of 12 bases.

This clone was detected once. The rearrangement uses TRBV5-1 and TRBJ1-6, with 10 bases lining up with TRBD1. V shed 4 bases and J 6 bases; nucleotides not matched to a gene: 7. CDR3 length equals 16 residues. The germline gives CDR1 SGHRS, CDR2 YFSETQ. The chain's CDR3 is CASSVGQGVANSPLHF. CDR3 in DNA: TGCGCCAGCAGCGTTGGACAGGGGGTGGCTAATTCACCCCTCCACTTT.

This chain connects TRBV9 to TRBJ1-4; 11 bases are a match to TRBD1. CDR3 length: 15 amino acids. After removal of 4 bases from V and 7 bases from J, the junction contained 6 bases not matched to a gene. Germline loops: CDR1 SGDLS, CDR2 YYNGEE. The CDR3 is CASSPGQGAGEKLFF. Written as DNA, the CDR3 is TGTGCCAGCAGCCCTGGACAGGGGGCGGGTGAAAAACTGTTTTTT.

The chain uses TRBV4-1 and TRBJ2-7, with TRBD1 matching 7 bases. The length of the CDR3 is 15 residues. Trimming removed 1 base from V and 2 bases from J; junction bases left unmatched: 5. Germline V CDR1 and CDR2: MGHRA, YSYEKL. For the CDR3, the DNA is TGCGCCAGCAGCCAAGCTCGAACAGGGGCCTACGAGCAGTACTTC. Translating it yields CASSQARTGAYEQYF.

The chain links TRBV19 to TRBJ2-3; 7 nucleotides agree with TRBD2. Germline lookup yields CDR1 LNHDA and CDR2 SQIVND (reference sequence). The J segment lost 0 bases and the V segment lost 7 bases, leaving 7 bases of the junction unmatched. There are 15 residues in the CDR3. CDR3 nucleotides: TGTGCCAGTAATCTAGCGGTAACTAGCACAGATACGCAGTATTTT. Translation gives CASNLAVTSTDTQYF.

The chain has TRBV11-2 and TRBJ2-1, with D perhaps matching TRBD2 (7 bases). The length of the CDR3 is 16 residues. V was clipped by 1 base and J by 3 bases, with 13 bases between them. In germline, CDR1 is SGHAT, CDR2 FQNNGV. CDR3 nucleotides: TGTGCCAGCAGCTTAGCTGCGGGGGCCCACTACAATGAGCAGTTCTTC. It encodes CASSLAAGAHYNEQFF.

This chain connects TRBV7-9 to TRBJ2-1, with 7 bases aligning to TRBD1. Germline CDR1 SEHNR, CDR2 FQNEAQ (reference sequence). J gave up 0 bases and V 3 bases, and 5 bases lay outside the gene matches. The CDR3 runs 16 residues. The DNA for the CDR3 is TGTGCCAGCAGCTTGACAGGGACCCCCTCCTACAATGAGCAGTTCTTC. This sequence encodes CASSLTGTPSYNEQFF.